The source of this TCR beta chain is a study of a mutant IDH1 vaccine in newly diagnosed glioma (dated by TCRdb to the early 2020s). For the wider study: Vaccination was initiated 4-6 weeks after radiotherapy alone, or concurrently with temozolomide cycles in the chemotherapy-containing groups. Six visits were used for peripheral blood collection: V03 (baseline), V05, V07, V10, V12 and V13. Visit V12 was the week-35 safety follow-up and visit V13 was the week-47 end of study. Before enrollment, patients had received standard therapy of radiotherapy alone, temozolomide alone, or radiochemotherapy with temozolomide; most received the combination. Of the roughly 33 treated patients, 62.5% were male and approximately 40% were female, and a mean age of roughly 40 years was recorded. Longitudinal TCRB deep sequencing was done for some 25 treated patients, wherever samples were available for exploratory analyses.

The investigation overall reported the following: Selection of PBMC samples for TCRB deep sequencing was based on availability. Immune responses induced by the vaccine were seen in 90% to 95% of patients across multiple MHC alleles. No apparent relationship was observed between pseudoprogression and alterations in the top peripheral T cell clonotypes detected by TCRB sequencing. It was noted by the authors that analyses of patient blood samples could not be reproduced owing to sample limitations.

Note on this clone: Which antigen it targets is not known. No clone much larger than this one lies a single base away; base qualities are absent.

The library came from the immunoSEQ multiplex PCR assay. Following the manufacturer's protocol, the hsTCRB Kit was used to amplify rearranged TCR beta chain sequences. TCRB libraries were sequenced on an Illumina MiSeq. As for the original processing: The proprietary platform of the kit vendor was used for demultiplexing, trimming and gene mapping. Here the immuneACCESS table is served through TCRdb, limited to in-frame sequences with V and J called. Missing clones are a known gap in these copies; in checked studies unresolved V genes cover under half, and the rest lacks a known reason. V and J calls and clone size come straight from that table; D and trimming were deduced from the DNA. The sample has about 55,000 clones on record, around 84% of them singletons. 4.1% of the sample rests with the top ten. Trimming leaves V shorter by 6 bases and J shorter by 2 bases, with the junction holding 21 bases beyond the gene matches. According to the germline V gene, CDR1 reads SQVTM and CDR2 reads ANQGSEA. The cysteine opens and the phenylalanine closes a CDR3 of 19 amino acids. Just the 57-base CDR3 DNA is kept, in frame starting at base 1.

The time point label of this sample denotes: week 35, safety follow-up. Every vaccine dose consisted of 300 ug of a 20-mer mutant IDH1 peptide in Montanide, administered subcutaneously together with topical imiquimod. Across visits V03 through V10, patients got a total of eight vaccinations, given in weeks 1, 3, 5, 7, 11, 15, 19 and 23. Donors had newly diagnosed WHO grade 3 or 4 IDH1-mutant astrocytomas with loss of nuclear ATRX. The samples were drawn from NOA16, a multicentre, single-arm, open-label phase I trial in Germany that tested a mutant IDH1 peptide vaccine in humans for the first time. Genomic DNA for TCRB sequencing was isolated from EDTA blood with the DNeasy Blood and Tissue Kit.

This chain is built from TRBV29-1 and TRBJ2-1, with 8 bases matching TRBD2. This clonotype originated in a woman aged 18-35 years with glioma. The specimen was PBMCs, collected from a glioma patient whose treatment included an IDH1 peptide vaccine. The CDR3 region: CSVLTPPTSGLVPYNEQFF. The base sequence is TGCAGCGTCCTGACCCCACCCACATCGGGACTAGTACCCTACAATGAGCAGTTCTTC.